This T cell receptor beta chain was identified in a study of OX40 agonist ivuxolimab in advanced cancers. Findings of the study overall: Expanded clones belonging to CD8+ T cells outnumbered, on average, those of CD4+.

Sequenced by immunoSEQ multiplex PCR; TCRdb stores in-frame clones only, minus some. The sample shows about 24,000 clones, around 90% of them seen only once. The CDR3 totals 14 residues. Trimming cost V 6 bases and J 4 bases, with 18 bases left between them. The germline V gene has CDR1 SQVTM and CDR2 ANQGSEA. About this clone: Its antigen remains unknown.

The material was CD4+ or CD8+ T cells sorted from blood, obtained in a trial of the OX40 agonist ivuxolimab. V usage is TRBV29-1 and J usage is TRBJ1-1; a possible D gene is TRBD1 (6 bases). This clonotype was sampled from an adult with an advanced solid tumor such as melanoma, head and neck, liver or kidney cancer. The DNA for the CDR3 is TGCAGCGTAGAGACCCCGGACAGTTTCACTGAAGCTTTCTTT. This translates into CSVETPDSFTEAFF.